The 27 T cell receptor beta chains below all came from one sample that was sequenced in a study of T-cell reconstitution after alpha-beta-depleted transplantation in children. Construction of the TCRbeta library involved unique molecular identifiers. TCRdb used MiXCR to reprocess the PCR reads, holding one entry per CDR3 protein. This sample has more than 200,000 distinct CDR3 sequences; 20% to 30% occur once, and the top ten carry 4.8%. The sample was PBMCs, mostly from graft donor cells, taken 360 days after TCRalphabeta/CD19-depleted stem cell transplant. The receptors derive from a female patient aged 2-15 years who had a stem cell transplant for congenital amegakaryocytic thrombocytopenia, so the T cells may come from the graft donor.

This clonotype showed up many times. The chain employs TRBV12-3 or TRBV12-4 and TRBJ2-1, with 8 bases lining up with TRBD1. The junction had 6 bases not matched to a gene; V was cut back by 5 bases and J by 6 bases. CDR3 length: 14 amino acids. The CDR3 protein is CASSTRQGSNEQFF. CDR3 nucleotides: TGTGCCAGCAGTACTCGACAGGGGTCCAATGAGCAGTTCTTC.

CDR3 residues: CASSPRSSGSSYNEQFF. The CDR3, as DNA: TGCGCCAGCAGCCCCCGATCTAGCGGTAGCTCCTACAATGAGCAGTTCTTC. V usage is TRBV4-3 and J usage is TRBJ2-1; 7 bases are shared with TRBD2. Trimming at V came to 4 bases and at J to 0 bases, leaving 9 bases not matched to a gene. The CDR3 runs 17 residues. Germline CDR1 and CDR2: LGHNA and YSLEER.

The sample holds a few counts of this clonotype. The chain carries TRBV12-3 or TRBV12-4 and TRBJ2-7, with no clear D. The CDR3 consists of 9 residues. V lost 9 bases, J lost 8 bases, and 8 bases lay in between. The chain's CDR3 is CARPPKQYF. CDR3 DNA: TGTGCCAGACCCCCCAAGCAGTACTTC.

This CDR3 reads CASSLQGLGYGYTF. CDR3 coding DNA: TGTGCCAGCAGCCTACAGGGTCTCGGCTATGGCTACACCTTC. This chain joins TRBV6-1 and TRBJ1-2; a possible D gene is TRBD1 (6 bases). The CDR3 loop spans 14 amino acids. Per germline, CDR1 MNHNS and CDR2 SASEGT. Trimming stripped 6 bases from V and 4 bases from J, with 15 bases between.

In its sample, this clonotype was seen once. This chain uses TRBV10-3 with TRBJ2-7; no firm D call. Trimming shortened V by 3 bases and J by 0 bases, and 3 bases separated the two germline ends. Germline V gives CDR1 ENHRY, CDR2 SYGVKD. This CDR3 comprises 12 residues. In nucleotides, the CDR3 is TGTGCCATCAGTGACAGCTCCTACGAGCAGTACTTC. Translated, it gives CAISDSSYEQYF.

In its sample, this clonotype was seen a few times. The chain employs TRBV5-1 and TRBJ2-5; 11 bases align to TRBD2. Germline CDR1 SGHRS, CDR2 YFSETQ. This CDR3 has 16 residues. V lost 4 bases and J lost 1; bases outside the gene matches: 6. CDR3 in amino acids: CASSALAGGLQETQYF. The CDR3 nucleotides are TGCGCCAGCAGCGCCCTAGCGGGAGGCCTCCAAGAGACCCAGTACTTC.

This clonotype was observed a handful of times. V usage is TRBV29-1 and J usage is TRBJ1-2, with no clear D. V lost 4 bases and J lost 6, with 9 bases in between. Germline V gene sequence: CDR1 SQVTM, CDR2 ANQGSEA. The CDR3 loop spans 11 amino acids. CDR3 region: CSVGRTHGYTF. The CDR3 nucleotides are TGCAGCGTTGGCAGGACTCATGGCTACACCTTC.

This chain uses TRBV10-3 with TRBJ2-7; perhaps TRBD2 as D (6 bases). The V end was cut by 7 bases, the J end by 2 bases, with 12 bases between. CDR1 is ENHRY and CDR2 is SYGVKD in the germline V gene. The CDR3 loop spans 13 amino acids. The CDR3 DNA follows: TGTGCCATCACTCGGGGGTCAGCCTACGAGCAGTACTTC. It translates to CAITRGSAYEQYF.

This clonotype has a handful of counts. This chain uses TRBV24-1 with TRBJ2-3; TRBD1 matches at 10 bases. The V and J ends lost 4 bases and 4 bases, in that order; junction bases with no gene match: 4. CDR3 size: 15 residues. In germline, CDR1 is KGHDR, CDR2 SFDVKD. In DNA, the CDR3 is TGTGCCACCAGTGAGTCAGGACAGGGGGCAGATACGCAGTATTTT. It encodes CATSESGQGADTQYF.

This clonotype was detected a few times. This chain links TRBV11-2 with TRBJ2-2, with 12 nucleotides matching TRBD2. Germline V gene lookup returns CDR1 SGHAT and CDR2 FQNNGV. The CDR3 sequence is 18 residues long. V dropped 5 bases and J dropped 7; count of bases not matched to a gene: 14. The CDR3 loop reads CASSTITSGRSRGGELFF. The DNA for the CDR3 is TGTGCCAGCAGCACAATTACTAGCGGGAGGTCTCGAGGCGGGGAGCTGTTTTTT.

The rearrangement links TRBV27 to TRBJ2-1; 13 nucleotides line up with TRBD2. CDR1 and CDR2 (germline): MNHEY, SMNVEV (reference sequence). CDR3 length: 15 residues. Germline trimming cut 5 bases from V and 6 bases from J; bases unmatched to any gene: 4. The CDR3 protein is CASSPGTSGTNEQFF. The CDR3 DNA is TGTGCCAGCAGTCCAGGGACTAGCGGGACCAATGAGCAGTTCTTC.

The CDR3 DNA reads as TGTGCCAGCAGCTACAACAGGGCAGAGACCCAGTACTTC. As protein: CASSYNRAETQYF. V and J are TRBV7-7 and TRBJ2-5; perhaps TRBD1 as D (6 bases). Trimming took 4 bases from V and 4 from J, leaving 10 bases between them. The CDR3 sequence is 13 residues long. CDR1 is SSHAT, CDR2 FNYEAQ, per germline (reference sequence).

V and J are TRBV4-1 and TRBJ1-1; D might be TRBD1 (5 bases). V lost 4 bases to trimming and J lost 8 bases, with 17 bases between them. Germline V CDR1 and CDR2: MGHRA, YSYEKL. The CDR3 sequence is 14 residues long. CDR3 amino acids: CASSLRSGRVEAFF. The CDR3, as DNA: TGCGCCAGCAGCCTGAGATCAGGGAGGGTGGAAGCTTTCTTT.

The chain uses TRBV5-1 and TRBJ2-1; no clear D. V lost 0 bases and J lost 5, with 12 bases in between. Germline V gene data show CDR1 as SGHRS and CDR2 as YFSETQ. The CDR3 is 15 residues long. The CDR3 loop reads CASSLVVGWDNEQFF. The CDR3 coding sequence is TGCGCCAGCAGCTTGGTGGTGGGGTGGGACAATGAGCAGTTCTTC.

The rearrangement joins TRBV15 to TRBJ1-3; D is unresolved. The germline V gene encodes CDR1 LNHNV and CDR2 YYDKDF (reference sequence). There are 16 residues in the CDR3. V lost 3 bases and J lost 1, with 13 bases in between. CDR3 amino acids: CATSRDRAYSGNTIYF. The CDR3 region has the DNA TGTGCCACCAGCAGGGATAGGGCCTATTCTGGAAACACCATATATTTT.

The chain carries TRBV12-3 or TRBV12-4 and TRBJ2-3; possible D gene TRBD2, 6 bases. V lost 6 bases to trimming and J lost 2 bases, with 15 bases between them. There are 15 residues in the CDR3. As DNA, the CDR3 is TGTGCCAGCAGGCGGGACTCATGGCCCACAGATACGCAGTATTTT. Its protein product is CASRRDSWPTDTQYF.

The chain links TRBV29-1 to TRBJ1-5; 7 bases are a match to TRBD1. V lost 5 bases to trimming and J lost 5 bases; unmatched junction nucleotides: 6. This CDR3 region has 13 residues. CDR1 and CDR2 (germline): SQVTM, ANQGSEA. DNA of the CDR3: TGCAGCGTTCGACAGGGCGGAGATCAGCCCCAGCATTTT. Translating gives CSVRQGGDQPQHF.

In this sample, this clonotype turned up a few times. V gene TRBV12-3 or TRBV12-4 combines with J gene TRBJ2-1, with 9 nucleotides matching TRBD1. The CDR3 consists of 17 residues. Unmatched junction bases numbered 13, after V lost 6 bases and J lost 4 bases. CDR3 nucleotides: TGTGCCAGCAGCCCTGAGCTGGGGACAGGGCCTTACAATGAGCAGTTCTTC. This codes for CASSPELGTGPYNEQFF.

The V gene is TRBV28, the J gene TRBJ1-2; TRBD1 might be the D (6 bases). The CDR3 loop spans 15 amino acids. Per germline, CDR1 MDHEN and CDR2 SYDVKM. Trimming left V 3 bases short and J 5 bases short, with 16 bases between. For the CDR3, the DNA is TGTGCCAGCAGTTTTGTGTTCAGGGGCTCGTATGGCTACACCTTC. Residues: CASSFVFRGSYGYTF.

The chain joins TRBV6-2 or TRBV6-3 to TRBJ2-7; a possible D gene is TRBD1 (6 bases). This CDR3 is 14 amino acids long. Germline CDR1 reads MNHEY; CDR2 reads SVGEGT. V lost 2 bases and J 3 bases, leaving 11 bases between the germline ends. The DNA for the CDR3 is TGTGCCAGCAGTTACGAGGCAGGGGTCTACGAGCAGTACTTC. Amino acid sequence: CASSYEAGVYEQYF.

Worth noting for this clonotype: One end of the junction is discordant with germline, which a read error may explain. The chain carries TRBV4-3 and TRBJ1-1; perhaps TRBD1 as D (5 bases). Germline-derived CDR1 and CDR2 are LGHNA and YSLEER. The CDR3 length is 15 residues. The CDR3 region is CASIQDLRGGTEAFF. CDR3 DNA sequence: TGCGCCAGCATCCAAGATCTACGGGGGGGCACTGAAGCTTTCTTT.

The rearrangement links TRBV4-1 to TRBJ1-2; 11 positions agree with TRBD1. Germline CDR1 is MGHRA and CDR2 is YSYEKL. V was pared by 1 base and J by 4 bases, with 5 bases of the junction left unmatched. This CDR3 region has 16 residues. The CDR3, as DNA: TGCGCCAGCAGCCAAGTGGGACAGGGGGTTGTCTATGGCTACACCTTC. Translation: CASSQVGQGVVYGYTF.

The CDR3 spells CASSYSNSAGNTIYF. CDR3 in DNA: TGTGCCAGCAGTTACTCCAATAGCGCCGGAAACACCATATATTTT. The V and J genes are TRBV6-5 and TRBJ1-3; unclear D gene. The V end was cut by 0 bases, the J end by 4 bases, with 10 bases between. Germline-derived CDR1 and CDR2 are MNHEY and SVGAGI. The CDR3 runs 15 residues.

The CDR3 region has the DNA TGTGCCACCAGTGAGACAGGGGACACTGAAGCTTTCTTT. It codes for CATSETGDTEAFF. The chain is built from TRBV24-1 and TRBJ1-1, with 8 bases that match TRBD1. This CDR3 contains 13 residues. Germline CDR1 is KGHDR and CDR2 is SFDVKD. V lost 4 bases, J lost 3 bases, and 0 bases stayed unmatched.

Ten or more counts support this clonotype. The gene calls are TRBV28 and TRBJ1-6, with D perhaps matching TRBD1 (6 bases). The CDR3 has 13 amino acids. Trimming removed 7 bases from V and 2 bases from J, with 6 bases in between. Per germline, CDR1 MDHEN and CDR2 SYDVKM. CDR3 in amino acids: CASNRAYNSPLHF. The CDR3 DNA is TGTGCCAGCAACAGGGCCTATAATTCACCCCTCCACTTT.

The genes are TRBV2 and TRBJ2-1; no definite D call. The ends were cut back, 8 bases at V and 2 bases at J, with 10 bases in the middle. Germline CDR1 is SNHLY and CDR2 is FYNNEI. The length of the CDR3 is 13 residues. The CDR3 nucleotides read TGTGCCAGCCCCGACTCTACCTACAATGAGCAGTTCTTC. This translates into CASPDSTYNEQFF. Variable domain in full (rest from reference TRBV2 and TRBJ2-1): EPEVTQTPSHQVTQMGQEVILRCVPISNHLYFYWYRQILGQKVEFLVSFYNNEISEKSEIFDDQFSVERPDGSNFTLKIRSTKLEDSAMYFCASPDSTYNEQFFGPGTRLTVL.

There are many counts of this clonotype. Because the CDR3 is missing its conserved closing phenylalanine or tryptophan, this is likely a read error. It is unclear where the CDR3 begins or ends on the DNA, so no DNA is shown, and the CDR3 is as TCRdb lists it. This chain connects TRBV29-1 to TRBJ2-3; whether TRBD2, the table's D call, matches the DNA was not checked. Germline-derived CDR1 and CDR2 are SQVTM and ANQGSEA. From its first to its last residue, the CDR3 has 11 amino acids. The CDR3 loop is CSVVSQLALEL.